Below are 24 T cell receptor beta chains sequenced from a single sample in a study of identical twins. TCRdb itself ran the 5' RACE reads through MiXCR, one entry per CDR3 protein. The data contain about 520,000 distinct CDR3 sequences, around 20% of them singletons. The sample was also linked to a second study, of T cells expressing NK-cell markers.

Sequencing was carried out using CD4+ T cells sorted from blood. The receptor set was obtained from a woman younger than 30 in good health.

The rearrangement joins TRBV15 to TRBJ2-7; 12 positions match TRBD2. The CDR3 runs to 15 residues. The J segment lost 4 bases and the V segment lost 1 base, leaving 2 bases of the junction unmatched. Looked up from germline, CDR1 is LNHNV and CDR2 is YYDKDF (reference sequence). CDR3 sequence: CATSRATSGSYEQYF. As DNA, the CDR3 is TGTGCCACCAGCAGAGCGACTAGCGGGAGTTACGAGCAGTACTTC. Looking up the rest from reference TRBV15 and TRBJ2-7 gives the full variable domain: DAMVIQNPRYQVTQFGKPVTLSCSQTLNHNVMYWYQQKSSQAPKLLFHYYDKDFNNEADTPDNFQSRRPNTSFCFLDIRSPGLGDTAMYLCATSRATSGSYEQYFGPGTRLTVT.

This clonotype has more than one count but fewer than ten. This chain joins TRBV11-2 and TRBJ2-7; D is possibly TRBD1 or TRBD2 (5 bases each). There are 15 residues in the CDR3. Trimming removed 3 bases from V and 2 bases from J, with 14 bases in between. CDR1 and CDR2 (germline): SGHAT, FQNNGV. CDR3 sequence: CASSFQQGATYEQYF. Here the CDR3 DNA reads TGTGCCAGCAGCTTCCAGCAGGGAGCAACCTACGAGCAGTACTTC.

In its sample, this clonotype was seen many times. The genes are TRBV10-3 and TRBJ2-3, with D possibly TRBD1 on 5 matching bases. Germline V gene sequence: CDR1 ENHRY, CDR2 SYGVKD. Trimming took off 8 bases at V and 0 bases at J, with 6 bases between the two ends. CDR3 length: 12 amino acids. DNA for the CDR3: TGTGCCATCGGGGCAAGCACAGATACGCAGTATTTT. Translation: CAIGASTDTQYF.

The chain combines TRBV5-4 with TRBJ2-5; tentatively, D is TRBD2 (6 bases). The CDR3 sequence is 13 residues long. V was pared by 7 bases and J by 1 base, with 11 bases between. Germline V gives CDR1 SGHNT, CDR2 YYREEE (reference sequence). This CDR3 reads CASGRDSQETQYF. Here the CDR3 DNA reads TGTGCCAGCGGCCGGGACTCCCAAGAGACCCAGTACTTC.

V usage is TRBV4-1 and J usage is TRBJ1-1, with 8 bases that match TRBD1. The CDR3 has 14 residues. V lost 2 bases to trimming and J lost 10 bases; unmatched junction nucleotides: 9. Germline CDR1 and CDR2: MGHRA and YSYEKL. CDR3 in amino acids: CASSQIRQGLAAFF. CDR3 nucleotides: TGCGCCAGCAGCCAAATCCGACAGGGGTTGGCAGCTTTCTTT.

The sample holds a few counts of this clonotype. The DNA of the CDR3 is TGTGCCAGCAGGCGGACTAGCGGGAGAGCAGCCGAGCAGTTCTTC. This codes for CASRRTSGRAAEQFF. The V and J genes are TRBV5-6 and TRBJ2-1; 13 bases map to TRBD2. V shed 5 bases, J shed 10 bases, and the junction held 9 bases outside the gene matches. In germline, CDR1 is SGHDT, CDR2 YYEEEE. CDR3 length: 15 amino acids.

The chain is built from TRBV20-1 and TRBJ1-2; TRBD1 matches at 8 bases. Germline CDR1 is DFQATT and CDR2 is SNEGSKA (reference sequence). This CDR3 contains 13 residues. V was clipped by 3 bases and J by 4 bases; unmatched bases: 4. The CDR3 here is CSARGGTGYGYTF. DNA of the CDR3: TGCAGTGCTAGGGGTGGGACAGGCTATGGCTACACCTTC.

The J gene is TRBJ2-1, the V gene TRBV19, with TRBD2 identical over 12 bases. V shed 7 bases, J shed 0 bases, and the junction held 7 bases outside the gene matches. Germline CDR1 and CDR2: LNHDA and SQIVND (reference sequence). The CDR3 covers 17 residues. The CDR3 spells CASMGTSGWSSYNEQFF. CDR3 coding DNA: TGTGCCAGTATGGGGACTAGCGGGTGGAGCTCCTACAATGAGCAGTTCTTC.

The chain links TRBV19 to TRBJ1-1; 8 bases agree with TRBD1. CDR1 is LNHDA, CDR2 SQIVND, per germline (reference sequence). V lost 3 bases, J lost 5 bases, and 11 bases stayed unmatched. The CDR3 contains 16 residues. The CDR3 here is CASSIAPGQGGTEAFF. The CDR3 region has the DNA TGTGCCAGTAGTATCGCACCCGGACAGGGCGGAACTGAAGCTTTCTTT.

In its sample, this clonotype was seen many times. V usage is TRBV6-5 and J usage is TRBJ1-2; D unclear. V lost 5 bases and J lost 4, with 8 bases in between. The germline V gene encodes CDR1 MNHEY and CDR2 SVGAGI. This CDR3 contains 12 residues. The DNA of the CDR3 is TGTGCCAGCAGTCCCGGGCCCTATGGCTACACCTTC. Its protein is CASSPGPYGYTF.

There are a few counts of this clonotype. The CDR3 bases are TGTGCCAGCAGCCCAATTGGGGCTGGGGTGTACGAGCAGTACTTC. Its translation: CASSPIGAGVYEQYF. V gene TRBV9 combines with J gene TRBJ2-7; weak D call: TRBD1 (5 bases). Germline V lookup: CDR1 SGDLS, CDR2 YYNGEE. Trimming left V 4 bases short and J 4 bases short, with 18 bases between. This CDR3 is 15 amino acids long.

In this sample, this clonotype turned up a few times. The genes are TRBV7-2 and TRBJ2-7, with D unresolved. V was cut by 1 base and J by 2 bases, with 12 bases left in between. CDR3 length: 15 residues. Looked up from germline, CDR1 is SGHTA and CDR2 is FQGNSA. The DNA of the CDR3 is TGTGCCAGCAGCTTAGATCTGGTGGTTGCCTACGAGCAGTACTTC. This gives the protein CASSLDLVVAYEQYF. Using reference TRBV7-2 and TRBJ2-7 for the parts outside the CDR3, the full variable domain is GAGVSQSPSNKVTEKGKDVELRCDPISGHTALYWYRQSLGQGLEFLIYFQGNSAPDKSGLPSDRFSAERTGGSVSTLTIQRTQQEDSAVYLCASSLDLVVAYEQYFGPGTRLTVT.

This chain joins TRBV27 and TRBJ2-1, with TRBD1 matching over 11 bases. CDR1 and CDR2 (germline): MNHEY, SMNVEV (reference sequence). The ends lost 6 bases at V and 15 bases at J; junction bases unmatched: 13. This CDR3 is built from 14 residues. CDR3 protein: CASSPRGQGGTWFF. The CDR3, as DNA: TGTGCCAGCAGCCCCCGGGGACAGGGGGGGACCTGGTTCTTC.

This chain links TRBV20-1 with TRBJ2-3, with 12 positions matching TRBD2. The trim removed 5 bases at V and 9 bases at J, leaving 6 bases unmatched. CDR1 is DFQATT and CDR2 is SNEGSKA in the germline V gene (reference sequence). The CDR3 has 13 residues. The CDR3 coding sequence is TGCAGTGCTCTAGCGGGGGGGCCTGGGACGCAGTATTTT. Residues: CSALAGGPGTQYF.

The table lists this clonotype with a count of one. The chain employs TRBV5-4 and TRBJ2-3; 7 positions match TRBD2. After removal of 2 bases from V and 7 bases from J, the junction contained 4 bases not matched to a gene. CDR1 and CDR2 (germline): SGHNT, YYREEE (reference sequence). The CDR3 runs 13 residues. Here the CDR3 reads CASSFREDHTQYF. CDR3 DNA: TGTGCCAGCAGCTTTCGGGAGGACCATACGCAGTATTTT. Based on the CDR3 plus reference TRBV5-4 and TRBJ2-3, the full variable domain is ETGVTQSPTHLIKTRGQQVTLRCSSQSGHNTVSWYQQALGQGPQFIFQYYREEENGRGNFPPRFSGLQFPNYSSELNVNALELDDSALYLCASSFREDHTQYFGPGTRLTVL.

This chain connects TRBV5-1 to TRBJ2-1, with D maybe TRBD2 (6 bases). Germline assignment: CDR1 SGHRS and CDR2 YFSETQ. V was trimmed by 3 bases and J by 9 bases, leaving 19 bases between them. The CDR3 length is 15 residues. The CDR3 DNA is TGCGCCAGCAGCTCTCGCGGGACGGACCTTGGTGAGCAGTTCTTC. It yields the protein CASSSRGTDLGEQFF.

Turning to this clonotype: A much larger clone differs from this one at a single base, so this may be a read error. The chain has TRBV20-1 and TRBJ2-3, with D maybe TRBD2 (6 bases). The V gene lost 3 bases and the J gene lost 2 bases, with 12 bases spanning the gap. This CDR3 comprises 14 residues. The germline gives CDR1 DFQATT, CDR2 SNEGSKA (reference sequence). The DNA of the CDR3 is TGCAGTGCTAGCCGGGCGGGGTCCACAGATACGCAGTATTTT. This translates into CSASRAGSTDTQYF.

The gene calls are TRBV2 and TRBJ2-7; perhaps TRBD2 as D (5 bases). CDR1 is SNHLY, CDR2 FYNNEI, per germline. V was shortened by 8 bases and J by 4 bases, with 6 bases between the two germline ends. The CDR3 sequence is 10 residues long. The chain's CDR3 is CASGRYEQYF. CDR3 DNA: TGTGCCAGCGGGAGATACGAGCAGTACTTC. Combining the CDR3 with reference TRBV2 and TRBJ2-7 gives the whole variable domain EPEVTQTPSHQVTQMGQEVILRCVPISNHLYFYWYRQILGQKVEFLVSFYNNEISEKSEIFDDQFSVERPDGSNFTLKIRSTKLEDSAMYFCASGRYEQYFGPGTRLTVT.

The chain combines TRBV10-1 with TRBJ2-2, with 8 bases aligning to TRBD1. In germline, CDR1 is WNHNN, CDR2 SYGVQD (reference sequence). V trimming: 8 bases; J trimming: 4 bases; junction bases outside the gene matches: 6. This CDR3 is 14 amino acids long. The CDR3 loop is CASSPTGATGELFF. CDR3 bases: TGCGCCAGCTCCCCGACAGGGGCCACCGGGGAGCTGTTTTTT.

V is TRBV2 and J is TRBJ1-1; a possible D gene is TRBD1 (5 bases). Deletions cut 2 bases from V and 7 bases from J, with 11 bases between. The germline CDR1 and CDR2 sequences are SNHLY and FYNNEI. The CDR3 extends over 13 amino acids. DNA for the CDR3: TGTGCCAGCAGTGAAAGCAGGGCACTTGAAGCTTTCTTT. This translates into CASSESRALEAFF.

This clonotype occurred a few times. The V gene is TRBV5-1, the J gene TRBJ2-7; perhaps TRBD1 as D (5 bases). The V and J ends lost 4 bases and 1 base respectively, with 15 bases between them. The CDR3 extends over 15 amino acids. The germline V gene has CDR1 SGHRS and CDR2 YFSETQ. CDR3 loop: CASSLPGQASYEQYF. The CDR3 DNA is TGCGCCAGCAGCCTTCCAGGGCAGGCTTCCTACGAGCAGTACTTC. Filled out from reference TRBV5-1 and TRBJ2-7, the complete variable domain reads KAGVTQTPRYLIKTRGQQVTLSCSPISGHRSVSWYQQTPGQGLQFLFEYFSETQRNKGNFPGRFSGRQFSNSRSEMNVSTLELGDSALYLCASSLPGQASYEQYFGPGTRLTVT.

Ten or more counts support this clonotype. This chain uses TRBV6-5 with TRBJ2-1; TRBD2 might be the D (5 bases). This CDR3 contains 14 residues. V lost 6 bases and J 0 bases, leaving 9 bases between the germline ends. CDR1 and CDR2 (germline): MNHEY, SVGAGI. The CDR3 coding sequence is TGTGCCAGCAGCTATGACTACTCCTACAATGAGCAGTTCTTC. This codes for CASSYDYSYNEQFF.

There are a few counts of this clonotype. The chain is built from TRBV4-3 and TRBJ2-4; 11 bases map to TRBD2. Looked up from germline, CDR1 is LGHNA and CDR2 is YSLEER. J lost 4 bases, V lost 3 bases, and 2 bases had no gene match. This CDR3 comprises 15 residues. CDR3 nucleotides: TGCGCCAGCAGCCATGTAGCGGGAGGGAAAAACATTCAGTACTTC. Its protein is CASSHVAGGKNIQYF.

This clonotype occurred a few times. The CDR3 coding sequence is TGTGCCAGCAGCTTAGGTCAGGGTTTGGATTACGAGCAGTACTTC. This translates into CASSLGQGLDYEQYF. The V call is TRBV7-2, the J call TRBJ2-7; perhaps TRBD1 as D (5 bases). This CDR3 is built from 15 residues. Trimming removed 1 base from V and 4 bases from J, with 14 bases in between. The germline V gene has CDR1 SGHTA and CDR2 FQGNSA.